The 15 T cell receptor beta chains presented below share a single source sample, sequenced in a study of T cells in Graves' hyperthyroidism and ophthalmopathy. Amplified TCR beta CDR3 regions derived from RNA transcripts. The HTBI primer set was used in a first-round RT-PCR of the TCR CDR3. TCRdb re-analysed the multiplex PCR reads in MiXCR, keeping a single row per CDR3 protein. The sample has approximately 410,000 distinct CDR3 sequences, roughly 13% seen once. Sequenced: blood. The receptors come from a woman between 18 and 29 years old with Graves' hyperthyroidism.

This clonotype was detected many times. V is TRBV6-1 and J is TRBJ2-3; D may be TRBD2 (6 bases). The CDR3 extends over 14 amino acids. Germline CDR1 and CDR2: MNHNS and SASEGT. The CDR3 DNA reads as TGTGCACTGCGGGACCGAAAAAGCACAGATACGCAGTATTTT. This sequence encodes CALRDRKSTDTQYF.

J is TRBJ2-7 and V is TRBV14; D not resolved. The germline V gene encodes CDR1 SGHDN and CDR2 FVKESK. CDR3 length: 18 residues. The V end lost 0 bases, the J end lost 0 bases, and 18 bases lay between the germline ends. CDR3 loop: CASSQDLITAPLSYEQYF. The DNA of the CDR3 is TGTGCCAGCAGCCAAGATTTAATTACCGCACCCCTCTCCTACGAGCAGTACTTC.

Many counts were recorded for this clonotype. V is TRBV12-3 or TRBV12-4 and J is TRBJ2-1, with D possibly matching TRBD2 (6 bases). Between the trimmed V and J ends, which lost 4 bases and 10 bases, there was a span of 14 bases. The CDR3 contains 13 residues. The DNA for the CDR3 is TGTGCCAGCAGTTCAAGAGCTAGCGAAGAGCAGTTCTTC. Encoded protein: CASSSRASEEQFF.

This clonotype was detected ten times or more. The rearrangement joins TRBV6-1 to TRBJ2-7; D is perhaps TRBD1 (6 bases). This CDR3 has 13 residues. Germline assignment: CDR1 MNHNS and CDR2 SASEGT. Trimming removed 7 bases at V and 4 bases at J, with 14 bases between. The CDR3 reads CASIYGQYYEQYF. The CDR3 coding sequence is TGTGCCAGCATTTACGGACAGTATTACGAGCAGTACTTC.

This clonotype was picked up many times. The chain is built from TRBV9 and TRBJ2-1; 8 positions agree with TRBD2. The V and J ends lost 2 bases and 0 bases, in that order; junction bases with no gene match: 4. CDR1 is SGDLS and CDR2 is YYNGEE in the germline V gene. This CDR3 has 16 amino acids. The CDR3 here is CASSVWTSRSYNEQFF. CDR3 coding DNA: TGTGCCAGCAGCGTGTGGACTAGCCGCTCCTACAATGAGCAGTTCTTC.

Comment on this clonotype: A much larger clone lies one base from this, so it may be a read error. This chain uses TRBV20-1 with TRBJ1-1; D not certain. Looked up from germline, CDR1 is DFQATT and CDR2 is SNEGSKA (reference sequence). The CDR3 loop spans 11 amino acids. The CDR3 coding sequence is TGCCGTGCTAGGAGTGGGACTGAAGCTTTCTTT. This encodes CRARSGTEAFF.

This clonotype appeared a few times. CDR3 amino acids: CSAPGDRPRRNIQYF. For the CDR3, the DNA is TGCAGTGCTCCTGGGGACAGGCCAAGGAGGAACATTCAGTACTTC. This chain links TRBV20-1 with TRBJ2-4, with 8 bases that match TRBD1. The length of the CDR3 is 15 residues. V lost 5 bases and J lost 7; bases outside the gene matches: 13. Germline V CDR1 and CDR2: DFQATT, SNEGSKA (reference sequence).

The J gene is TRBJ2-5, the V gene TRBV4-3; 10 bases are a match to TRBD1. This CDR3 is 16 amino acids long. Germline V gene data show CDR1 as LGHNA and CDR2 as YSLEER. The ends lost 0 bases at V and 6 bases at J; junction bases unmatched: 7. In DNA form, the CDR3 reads TGCGCCAGCAGCCAAGATTGGACAGGGGGTACAAAGACCCAGTACTTC. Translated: CASSQDWTGGTKTQYF.

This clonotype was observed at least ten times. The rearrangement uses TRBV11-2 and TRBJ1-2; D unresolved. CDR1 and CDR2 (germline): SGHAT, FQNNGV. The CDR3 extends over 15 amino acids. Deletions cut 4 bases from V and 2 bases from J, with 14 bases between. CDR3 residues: CASSSSGGRNYGYTF. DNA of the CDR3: TGTGCCAGCAGCTCAAGCGGAGGGAGGAACTATGGCTACACCTTC.

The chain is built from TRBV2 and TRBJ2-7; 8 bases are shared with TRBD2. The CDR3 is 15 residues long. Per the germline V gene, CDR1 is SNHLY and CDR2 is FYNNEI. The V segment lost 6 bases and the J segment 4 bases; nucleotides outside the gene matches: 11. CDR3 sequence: CASSLQSGRGYEQYF. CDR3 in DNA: TGTGCCAGCAGCCTACAGAGCGGGAGAGGGTACGAGCAGTACTTC.

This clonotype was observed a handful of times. The CDR3 coding sequence is TGTGCCAGCAGCTTCGAGACTGAAGCTTTCTTT. This codes for CASSFETEAFF. V is TRBV28 and J is TRBJ1-1; D ambiguous. The CDR3 has 11 residues. Per germline, CDR1 MDHEN and CDR2 SYDVKM. V lost 6 bases and J lost 5, with 7 bases in between.

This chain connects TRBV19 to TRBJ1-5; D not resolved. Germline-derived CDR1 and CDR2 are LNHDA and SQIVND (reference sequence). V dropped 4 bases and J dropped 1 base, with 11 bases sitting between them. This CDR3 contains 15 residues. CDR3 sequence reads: CASSKIDRSNQPQHF. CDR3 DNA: TGTGCCAGTAGTAAAATAGACCGGAGCAATCAGCCCCAGCATTTT.

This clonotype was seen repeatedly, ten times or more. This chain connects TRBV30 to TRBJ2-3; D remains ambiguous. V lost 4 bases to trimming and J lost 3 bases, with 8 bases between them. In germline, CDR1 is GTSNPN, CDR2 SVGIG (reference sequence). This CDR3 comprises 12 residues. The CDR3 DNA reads TGTGCCTGGACGTCCGAGACAGATACGCAGTATTTT. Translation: CAWTSETDTQYF.

CDR3: CASSGVGRQYNEQFF. The CDR3 DNA follows: TGTGCCAGCTCAGGGGTAGGAAGACAGTACAATGAGCAGTTCTTC. The rearrangement links TRBV18 to TRBJ2-1, with a tentative D call TRBD1 (5 bases). CDR1 is KGHSH and CDR2 is LQKENI in the germline V gene. The V end was cut by 5 bases, the J end by 4 bases, with 15 bases between. CDR3 size: 15 residues.

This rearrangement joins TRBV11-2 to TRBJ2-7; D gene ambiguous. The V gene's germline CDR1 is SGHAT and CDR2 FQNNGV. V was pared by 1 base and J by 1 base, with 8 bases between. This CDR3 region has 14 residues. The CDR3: CASSLAWGSYEQYF. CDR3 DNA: TGTGCCAGCAGCTTAGCCTGGGGTTCCTACGAGCAGTACTTC.